These 30 T cell receptor beta chains share one sample of origin, sequenced in a study of cytomegalovirus exposure and HLA in healthy donors (dated 2017 in TCRdb). The library came from the immunoSEQ multiplex PCR assay. For the multiplex PCR, a mixture combining 60 forward primers for TCR Vbeta segments and 13 reverse primers for TCR Jbeta segments was used. TCRdb mirrors the immuneACCESS table, restricted to in-frame sequences. Some clones are absent from its copies; in checked studies, under half trace to an unresolved V gene, and the reason for the others is unknown. The table of this sample itemizes under 200,000 clones. The ten largest clones capture roughly 2% of the sample. Sample: PBMCs. The receptors were gathered from a man aged 30 to 39 in good health and CMV-seronegative.

The chain carries TRBV6-5 and TRBJ2-5; 8 positions agree with TRBD1. The CDR3 has 16 residues. With 4 bases clipped from V and 4 bases from J, the junction kept 11 bases outside the gene matches. Germline V gene data show CDR1 as MNHEY and CDR2 as SVGAGI. The CDR3 nucleotides are TGTGCCAGCAGTTTATCAGGGGGCCCGCGGGTAGAGACCCAGTACTTC. Amino acid sequence: CASSLSGGPRVETQYF.

This rearrangement joins TRBV9 to TRBJ2-1; the D is unclear. The V end lost 4 bases, the J end lost 0 bases, and 14 bases lay between the germline ends. This CDR3 region has 16 residues. The V gene's germline CDR1 is SGDLS and CDR2 YYNGEE. CDR3 in DNA: TGTGCCAGCAGCCGCACCCAGCGAAGCTCCTACAATGAGCAGTTCTTC. Translating gives CASSRTQRSSYNEQFF.

The J gene is TRBJ2-3, the V gene TRBV19; perhaps TRBD2 as D (6 bases). V lost 10 bases, J lost 4 bases, and 12 bases lay in between. The CDR3 has 12 residues. CDR1 and CDR2 from the germline V gene are LNHDA and SQIVND (reference sequence). The CDR3 nucleotides read TGTGCCACCGAAGCTAGCGCAGATACGCAGTATTTT. It yields the protein CATEASADTQYF.

Concerning this clone itself: This specimen includes other DNA sequences encoding the same CDR3. The J gene is TRBJ2-7, the V gene TRBV25-1; TRBD2 matches at 8 bases. After removal of 2 bases from V and 6 bases from J, the junction contained 12 bases not matched to a gene. The V gene's germline CDR1 is MGHDK and CDR2 SYGVNS. This CDR3 has 16 amino acids. CDR3 in amino acids: CASSEMGAGVRSEQYF. Written as DNA, the CDR3 is TGTGCCAGCAGTGAAATGGGAGCGGGAGTAAGAAGCGAGCAGTACTTC.

The rearrangement links TRBV4-3 to TRBJ2-1; D call uncertain. Germline V gene lookup returns CDR1 LGHNA and CDR2 YSLEER. This CDR3 is built from 13 residues. V was shortened by 1 base and J by 10 bases, with 11 bases between the two germline ends. CDR3 DNA: TGCGCCAGCAGCCAAGGGCGGTCCCGCGAGCAGTTCTTC. It specifies CASSQGRSREQFF.

The DNA of the CDR3 is TGCGCCAGCAGCCACCTCGGCAGCGGCGTCGGAAACACCATATATTTT. Translating it yields CASSHLGSGVGNTIYF. V is TRBV4-1 and J is TRBJ1-3; no reliable D call. This CDR3 is 16 amino acids long. Germline V lookup: CDR1 MGHRA, CDR2 YSYEKL. Trimming stripped 3 bases from V and 4 bases from J, with 16 bases between.

CDR3 sequence reads: CAISSVGGTGELFF. CDR3 nucleotides: TGCGCCATTAGTTCGGTGGGGGGCACCGGGGAGCTGTTTTTT. The chain recombines TRBV10-2 with TRBJ2-2; a possible D gene is TRBD2 (6 bases). Trimming shortened V by 10 bases and J by 4 bases, and 16 bases separated the two germline ends. Germline loops: CDR1 WSHSY, CDR2 SAAADI. The CDR3 loop spans 14 amino acids.

This chain uses TRBV7-9 with TRBJ2-5; D call uncertain. Per germline, CDR1 SEHNR and CDR2 FQNEAQ (reference sequence). V shed 4 bases and J shed 5 bases, with 23 bases lying between them. The CDR3 consists of 17 residues. The CDR3 here is CASSSTGSNPGWETQYF. The CDR3 nucleotides are TGTGCCAGCAGCTCGACCGGGTCCAACCCCGGATGGGAGACCCAGTACTTC.

The chain carries TRBV4-1 and TRBJ1-1; D is ambiguous. V lost 4 bases to trimming and J lost 1 base, with 16 bases between them. The CDR3 runs 16 residues. Per the germline V gene, CDR1 is MGHRA and CDR2 is YSYEKL. CDR3: CASSRSIDKQNTEAFF. In DNA, the CDR3 is TGCGCCAGCAGCCGGTCGATCGACAAGCAGAACACTGAAGCTTTCTTT.

The chain links TRBV5-8 to TRBJ1-1, with D tentatively TRBD1 (6 bases). The V end lost 0 bases, the J end lost 4 bases, and 13 bases lay between the germline ends. Germline CDR1 reads SGHTS; CDR2 reads YDEGEE. The CDR3 sequence is 15 residues long. CDR3 coding DNA: TGTGCCAGCAGCTTGGGGGGGGGCCGAGGCACTGAAGCTTTCTTT. This encodes CASSLGGGRGTEAFF.

This sequence joins TRBV4-1 and TRBJ2-7; 7 nucleotides line up with TRBD1. This CDR3 comprises 17 residues. J was trimmed by 0 bases and V by 4 bases; bases with no gene match: 12. CDR1 and CDR2 (germline): MGHRA, YSYEKL. The CDR3 sequence: CASSRQIDRVISYEQYF. CDR3 DNA sequence: TGCGCCAGCAGCCGACAGATCGACAGGGTAATCTCCTACGAGCAGTACTTC.

The V and J genes are TRBV2 and TRBJ1-1; D perhaps matches TRBD1 (6 bases). CDR3 size: 15 residues. The germline CDR1 and CDR2 sequences are SNHLY and FYNNEI. Trimming took 7 bases from V and 8 from J, leaving 23 bases between them. In nucleotides, the CDR3 is TGTGCCAGCACCCTCGTCTGGGGGGGGGCTGGCGAAGCTTTCTTT. This sequence encodes CASTLVWGGAGEAFF.

Of note for this clone: This specimen includes other DNA sequences encoding the same CDR3. The chain couples TRBV27 to TRBJ2-2; 12 bases are shared with TRBD2. The CDR3 contains 15 residues. The germline CDR1 and CDR2 sequences are MNHEY and SMNVEV (reference sequence). V lost 5 bases, J lost 5 bases, and 3 bases stayed unmatched. CDR3 DNA: TGTGCCAGCAGTCCCGGACTAGCGGGAACCGGGGAGCTGTTTTTT. It codes for CASSPGLAGTGELFF.

The rearrangement joins TRBV10-3 to TRBJ1-5; D is undetermined. The ends were cut back, 4 bases at V and 6 bases at J, with 10 bases in the middle. The CDR3 contains 13 residues. The germline CDR1 and CDR2 sequences are ENHRY and SYGVKD. CDR3 DNA: TGTGCCATCAGTGTTGGTCCGGGTCAGCCCCAGCATTTT. Translation gives CAISVGPGQPQHF.

V is TRBV14 and J is TRBJ2-1, with TRBD2 identical over 10 bases. Per germline, CDR1 SGHDN and CDR2 FVKESK. The CDR3 has 17 amino acids. Trimming took 2 bases from V and 6 from J; bases not matched to a gene: 10. The CDR3 DNA reads as TGTGCCAGCAGCCAAACATCAGCGGGAGGGCCGCCCAATGAGCAGTTCTTC. Its translation is CASSQTSAGGPPNEQFF.

J is TRBJ2-1 and V is TRBV7-9, with D maybe TRBD2 (7 bases). V lost 6 bases and J lost 0, with 15 bases in between. CDR3 length: 16 amino acids. Germline assignment: CDR1 SEHNR and CDR2 FQNEAQ (reference sequence). In DNA form, the CDR3 reads TGTGCCAGCAGACCCAGGGGAGGGAGCTCCTACAATGAGCAGTTCTTC. Translating it yields CASRPRGGSSYNEQFF.

The chain links TRBV2 to TRBJ2-5; D unclear. The better agreement between TRBJ2-7 and the DNA end casts doubt on the J call. Germline V gene sequence: CDR1 SNHLY, CDR2 FYNNEI. The CDR3 is 13 amino acids. In nucleotides, the CDR3 is TGTGCCAGCAGTGACGGGTACCCCTACGAGCAGTACTTC. Residues: CASSDGYPYEQYF.

The chain uses TRBV11-1 and TRBJ2-1, with TRBD2 matching over 8 bases. This CDR3 region has 17 residues. Trimming at V came to 5 bases and at J to 2 bases, leaving 11 bases not matched to a gene. Germline CDR1 reads SGHAT; CDR2 reads FQDESV (reference sequence). The CDR3 sequence: CASSLQGAGAAYNEQFF. In DNA, the CDR3 is TGTGCCAGCAGCCTCCAGGGAGCGGGAGCAGCCTACAATGAGCAGTTCTTC.

The chain carries TRBV27 and TRBJ2-7; 13 bases agree with TRBD2. Germline CDR1 reads MNHEY; CDR2 reads SMNVEV (reference sequence). This CDR3 region has 17 residues. With V trimmed by 1 base and J by 4 bases, 7 bases remained unmatched. The CDR3: CASSLLRTSGRSYEQYF. CDR3 DNA: TGTGCCAGCAGTTTATTGCGGACTAGCGGGAGATCGTACGAGCAGTACTTC.

The chain uses TRBV27 and TRBJ2-3, with 8 bases identical to TRBD2. The length of the CDR3 is 17 residues. Trimming at V came to 3 bases and at J to 0 bases, leaving 8 bases not matched to a gene. The germline V gene encodes CDR1 MNHEY and CDR2 SMNVEV (reference sequence). This CDR3 reads CASSFARGLASTDTQYF. The CDR3 DNA reads as TGTGCCAGCAGTTTCGCCCGAGGACTAGCTAGCACAGATACGCAGTATTTT.

The genes are TRBV6-5 and TRBJ2-1; D unresolved. V was clipped by 2 bases and J by 3 bases, with 11 bases between them. Germline CDR1 is MNHEY and CDR2 is SVGAGI. The CDR3 contains 15 residues. The CDR3 loop is CASSYGSPYYNEQFF. The CDR3 DNA reads TGTGCCAGCAGTTACGGCTCTCCATACTACAATGAGCAGTTCTTC.

V is TRBV5-4 and J is TRBJ2-5; D is unclear. V lost 2 bases, J lost 6 bases, and 17 bases lay in between. CDR3 length equals 15 residues. Germline V gives CDR1 SGHNT, CDR2 YYREEE (reference sequence). The CDR3: CASSLLLEGPKTQYF. The CDR3 DNA reads as TGTGCCAGCAGCTTACTACTCGAAGGCCCCAAGACCCAGTACTTC.

This rearrangement joins TRBV28 to TRBJ1-1; D is unresolved. Germline CDR1 is MDHEN and CDR2 is SYDVKM. Trimming shortened V by 10 bases and J by 0 bases, and 9 bases separated the two germline ends. This CDR3 is 12 amino acids long. Here the CDR3 DNA reads TGTGCCACCCGGCGGCTGAACACTGAAGCTTTCTTT. Residues: CATRRLNTEAFF.

The chain is built from TRBV10-2 and TRBJ2-7, with TRBD2 identical over 8 bases. In germline, CDR1 is WSHSY, CDR2 SAAADI. The junction had 10 bases not matched to a gene; V was cut back by 6 bases and J by 3 bases. This CDR3 is built from 15 residues. CDR3 in DNA: TGCGCCAGCAGGTGGGGACTAGAGGACTTCTACGAGCAGTACTTC. Residues: CASRWGLEDFYEQYF.

V and J are TRBV27 and TRBJ1-2, with 8 bases fitting TRBD1. The CDR3 is 15 amino acids. Germline CDR1 MNHEY, CDR2 SMNVEV (reference sequence). V lost 2 bases to trimming and J lost 3 bases; unmatched junction nucleotides: 5. Written as DNA, the CDR3 is TGTGCCAGCAGTTTAGACAGGGGTGGGTACTATGGCTACACCTTC. Residues: CASSLDRGGYYGYTF.

The chain uses TRBV4-2 and TRBJ1-5; 9 bases align to TRBD1. V lost 3 bases to trimming and J lost 6 bases; unmatched junction nucleotides: 12. The length of the CDR3 is 17 residues. Germline V lookup: CDR1 LGHNA, CDR2 YNFKEQ. The CDR3 DNA is TGTGCCAGCAGCCAGGGACAGGGTATCGGTCGGGGTCAGCCCCAGCATTTT. Translated, it gives CASSQGQGIGRGQPQHF.

The rearrangement joins TRBV29-1 to TRBJ2-3; TRBD2 is a possible D gene (5 bases). CDR3 length: 12 amino acids. Per the germline V gene, CDR1 is SQVTM and CDR2 is ANQGSEA. V was trimmed by 4 bases and J by 0 bases, leaving 5 bases between them. The CDR3 bases are TGCAGCGTTGGAGGGAGCACAGATACGCAGTATTTT. Its protein is CSVGGSTDTQYF.

J is TRBJ2-7 and V is TRBV7-9; D may be TRBD2 (6 bases). V was cut by 2 bases and J by 0 bases, with 11 bases left in between. Germline V gene lookup returns CDR1 SEHNR and CDR2 FQNEAQ (reference sequence). The CDR3 runs to 15 residues. The CDR3 DNA is TGTGCCAGCAGCTTATCGGGGGTCAACTCCTACGAGCAGTACTTC. Translated, it gives CASSLSGVNSYEQYF.

The chain carries TRBV5-1 and TRBJ2-1, with 8 bases matching TRBD1. Germline V gene sequence: CDR1 SGHRS, CDR2 YFSETQ. Losses at the gene ends were 3 bases for V and 5 bases for J; bases not matched to a gene: 7. The CDR3 covers 15 residues. Written as DNA, the CDR3 is TGCGCCAGCAGCTCCGCAGGGGGCCAAGACAATGAGCAGTTCTTC. It translates to CASSSAGGQDNEQFF.

The chain carries TRBV7-9 and TRBJ1-1; D ambiguous. V lost 4 bases and J 0 bases, leaving 12 bases between the germline ends. The CDR3 consists of 15 residues. Germline V gene data show CDR1 as SEHNR and CDR2 as FQNEAQ (reference sequence). For the CDR3, the DNA is TGTGCCAGCAGCTCGATGTCCGGGGTGAACACTGAAGCTTTCTTT. It translates to CASSSMSGVNTEAFF.